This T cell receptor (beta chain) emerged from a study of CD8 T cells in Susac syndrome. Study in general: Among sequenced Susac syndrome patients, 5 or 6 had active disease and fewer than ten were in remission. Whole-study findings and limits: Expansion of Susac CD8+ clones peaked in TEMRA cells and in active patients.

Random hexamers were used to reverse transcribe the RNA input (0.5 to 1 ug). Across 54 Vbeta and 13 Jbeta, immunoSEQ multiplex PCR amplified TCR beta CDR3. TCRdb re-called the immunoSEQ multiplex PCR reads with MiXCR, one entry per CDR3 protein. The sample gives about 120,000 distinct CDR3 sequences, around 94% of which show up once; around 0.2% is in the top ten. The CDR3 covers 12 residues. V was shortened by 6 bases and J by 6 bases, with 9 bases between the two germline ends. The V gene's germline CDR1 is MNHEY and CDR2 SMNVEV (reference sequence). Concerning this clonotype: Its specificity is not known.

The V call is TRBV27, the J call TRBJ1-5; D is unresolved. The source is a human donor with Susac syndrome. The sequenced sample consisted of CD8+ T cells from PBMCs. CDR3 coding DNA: TGTGCCAGCAGCGGGTTTGGTCAGCCCCAGCATTTT. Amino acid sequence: CASSGFGQPQHF.